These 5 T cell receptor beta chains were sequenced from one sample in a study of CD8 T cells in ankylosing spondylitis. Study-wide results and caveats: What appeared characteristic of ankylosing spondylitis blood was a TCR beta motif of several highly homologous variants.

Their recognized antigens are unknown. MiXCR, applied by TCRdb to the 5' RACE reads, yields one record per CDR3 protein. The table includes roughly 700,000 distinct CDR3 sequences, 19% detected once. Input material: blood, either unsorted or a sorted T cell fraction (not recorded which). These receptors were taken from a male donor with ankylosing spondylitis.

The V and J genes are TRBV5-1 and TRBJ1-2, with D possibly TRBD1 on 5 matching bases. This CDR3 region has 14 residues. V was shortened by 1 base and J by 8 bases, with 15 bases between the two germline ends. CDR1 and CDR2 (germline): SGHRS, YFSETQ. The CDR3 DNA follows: TGCGCCAGCAGCTTGAACCTCGGGGGAGAAGGCTACACCTTC. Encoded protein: CASSLNLGGEGYTF.

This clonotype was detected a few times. The CDR3: CAISGGSGADTQYF. The CDR3 nucleotides are TGTGCCATCAGTGGGGGTAGCGGGGCAGATACGCAGTATTTT. The chain combines TRBV10-3 with TRBJ2-3; TRBD2 matches 8 bases. The CDR3 is 14 residues long. Germline V gives CDR1 ENHRY, CDR2 SYGVKD. V shed 4 bases and J 4 bases; nucleotides not matched to a gene: 4.

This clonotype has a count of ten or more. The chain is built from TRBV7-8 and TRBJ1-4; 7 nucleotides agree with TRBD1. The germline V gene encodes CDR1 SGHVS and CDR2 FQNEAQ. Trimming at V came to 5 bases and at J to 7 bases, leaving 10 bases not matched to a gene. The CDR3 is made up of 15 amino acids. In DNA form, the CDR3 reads TGTGCCAGCAGCGGGCGACAGGGCCCTAGTGAAAAACTGTTTTTT. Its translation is CASSGRQGPSEKLFF.

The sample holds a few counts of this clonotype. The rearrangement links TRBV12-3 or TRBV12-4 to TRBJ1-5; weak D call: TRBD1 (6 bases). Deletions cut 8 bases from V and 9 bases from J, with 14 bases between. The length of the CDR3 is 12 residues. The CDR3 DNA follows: TGTGCCAGCTCTAGTGGACAGAGGCCCCAGCATTTT. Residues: CASSSGQRPQHF.

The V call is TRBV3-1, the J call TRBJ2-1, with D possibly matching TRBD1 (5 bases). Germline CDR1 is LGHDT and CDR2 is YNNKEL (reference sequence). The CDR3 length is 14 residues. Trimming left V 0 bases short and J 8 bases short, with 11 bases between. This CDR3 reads CASSQDRWGDEQFF. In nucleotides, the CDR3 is TGTGCCAGCAGCCAAGATCGTTGGGGCGATGAGCAGTTCTTC.